This TCR beta chain comes out of a study of shared clonotypes between healthy human individuals. Sequencing was performed with immunoSEQ multiplex PCR; in TCRdb, only in-frame clones are kept and a portion is missing. The profile shows around 200,000 clones, around 93% of them singletons. A word on this clone: Its antigen is as yet unknown. Other DNA sequences of this sample code for an identical CDR3.

V lost 2 bases, J lost 1 base, and 6 bases lay in between. Germline CDR1 SGHRS, CDR2 YFSETQ. This CDR3 has 13 amino acids. Overall study findings and caveats: When compared with the clonotypes that were shared by all four sorted-subset donors, the non-shared clonotypes turned out to have lower generation probabilities.

The V call is TRBV5-1, the J call TRBJ1-1; D is uncertain. The specimen sequenced was naive CD4+ T cells sorted from blood. Noted subset: CD45RA+ positively selected. The sequence came from a woman in her thirties in good health. The CDR3 spells CASSLWENTEAFF. The CDR3 DNA reads TGCGCCAGCAGCTTATGGGAGAACACTGAAGCTTTCTTT. Complete variable domain (other parts from reference TRBV5-1 and TRBJ1-1): KAGVTQTPRYLIKTRGQQVTLSCSPISGHRSVSWYQQTPGQGLQFLFEYFSETQRNKGNFPGRFSGRQFSNSRSEMNVSTLELGDSALYLCASSLWENTEAFFGQGTRLTVV.